This T cell receptor (beta chain) was recorded in a study of immune evolution from preneoplasia to lung adenocarcinoma. Method: immunoSEQ multiplex PCR; TCRdb's copy keeps in-frame clones and lacks some. The sample has 6,000 or so clones, roughly 83% seen once. V was shortened by 4 bases and J by 6 bases, with 16 bases between the two germline ends. CDR1 and CDR2 from the germline V gene are MDHEN and SYDVKM. There are 14 residues in the CDR3. Two lung cancer pathologists independently confirmed each histologic diagnosis. This sequence originates from a person aged 55-80 years with lung adenocarcinoma. This chain uses TRBV28 with TRBJ2-7; D is perhaps TRBD1 or TRBD2 (5 bases each). The sample comprised FFPE adjacent normal lung tissue. In DNA form, the CDR3 reads TGTGCCAGCAGTTATGGGGGATCCTCGATCGAGCAGTACTTC. Translating gives CASSYGGSSIEQYF.